This TCR beta chain was profiled in a study of post-analysis software for immune sequencing data. Study-wide results and caveats: Comparison of patients with controls showed about 5 TRBV segments more frequent in patients, TRBV5-6, TRBV5-1 and TRBV20-1 among them.

CDR3 length equals 14 residues. The germline gives CDR1 MRHNA, CDR2 SNTAGT. The V end was cut by 0 bases, the J end by 5 bases, with 10 bases between. Concerning this clonotype: The antigen is unknown.

Unique molecular identifiers were present in the TCR beta cDNA libraries. TCRdb itself ran the PCR reads through MiXCR, one entry per CDR3 protein. The repertoire has more than 450,000 distinct CDR3 sequences, 34% of them found once; the top ten carry 6%. This chain joins TRBV6-4 and TRBJ1-1; TRBD1 is a possible D gene (5 bases). The clonotype comes from a girl aged 2 to 17 with multiple sclerosis. Source material: blood. Here the CDR3 reads CASSDSQGRTEAFF. DNA for the CDR3: TGTGCCAGCAGTGACTCGCAGGGAAGGACTGAAGCTTTCTTT.